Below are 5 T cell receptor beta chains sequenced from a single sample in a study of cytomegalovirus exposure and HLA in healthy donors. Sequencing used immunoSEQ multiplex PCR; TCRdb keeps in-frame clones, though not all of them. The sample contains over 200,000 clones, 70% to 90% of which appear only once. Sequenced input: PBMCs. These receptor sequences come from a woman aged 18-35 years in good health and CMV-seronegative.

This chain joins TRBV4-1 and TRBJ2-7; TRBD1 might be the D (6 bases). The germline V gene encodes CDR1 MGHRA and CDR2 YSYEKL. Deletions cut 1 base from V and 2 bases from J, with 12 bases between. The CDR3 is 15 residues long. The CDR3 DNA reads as TGCGCCAGCAGCCAAGTGGCAAGGGGGACCTACGAGCAGTACTTC. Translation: CASSQVARGTYEQYF.

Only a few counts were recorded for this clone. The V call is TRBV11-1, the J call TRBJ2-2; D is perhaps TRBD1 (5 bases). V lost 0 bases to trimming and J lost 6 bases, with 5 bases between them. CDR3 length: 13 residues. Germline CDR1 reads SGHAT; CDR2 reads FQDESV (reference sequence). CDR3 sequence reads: CASSLAGAGELFF. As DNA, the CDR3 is TGTGCCAGCAGCTTAGCAGGGGCCGGGGAGCTGTTTTTT.

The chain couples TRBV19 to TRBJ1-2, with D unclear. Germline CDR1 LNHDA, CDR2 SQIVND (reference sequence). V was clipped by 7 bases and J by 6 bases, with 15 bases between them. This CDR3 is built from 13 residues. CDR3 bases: TGTGCCAGTAAACCATCCGGCCGGGATGGCTACACCTTC. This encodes CASKPSGRDGYTF.

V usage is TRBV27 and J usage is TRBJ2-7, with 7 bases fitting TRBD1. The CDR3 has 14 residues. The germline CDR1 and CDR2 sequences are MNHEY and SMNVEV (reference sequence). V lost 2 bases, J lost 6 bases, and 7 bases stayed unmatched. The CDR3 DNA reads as TGTGCCAGCAGTTTACGGGGACAGTCTCGCGAGCAGTACTTC. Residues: CASSLRGQSREQYF.

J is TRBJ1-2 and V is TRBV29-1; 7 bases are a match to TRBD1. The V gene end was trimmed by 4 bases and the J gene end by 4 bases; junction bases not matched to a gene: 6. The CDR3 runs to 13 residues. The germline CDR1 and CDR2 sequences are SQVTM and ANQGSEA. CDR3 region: CSVGTGTAYGYTF. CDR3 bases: TGCAGCGTTGGAACCGGGACAGCCTATGGCTACACCTTC.